Listed here are 23 T cell receptor beta chains from one sample, sequenced in a study of shared clonotypes between healthy human individuals. The repertoire was sequenced with immunoSEQ multiplex PCR; TCRdb's copy has only in-frame clones and lacks some. The sample includes millions of clones, over 90% of them seen just once. Sample: naive CD4+ T cells from PBMCs. Subset defined: CD45RA+ positively selected. Every receptor here comes from a man aged 18 to 29 in good health. Some clones in this sample may be carry-over from other donors' samples.

CDR3 residues: CASSYSGQSPLHF. The CDR3 DNA reads TGTGCCAGCAGTTACTCCGGACAGTCACCCCTCCACTTT. V gene TRBV6-5 combines with J gene TRBJ1-6; D possibly corresponds to TRBD1 (6 bases). CDR1 and CDR2 from the germline V gene are MNHEY and SVGAGI. The ends were cut back, 0 bases at V and 10 bases at J, with 7 bases in the middle. The CDR3 is 13 amino acids.

The V and J genes are TRBV2 and TRBJ2-7; D not certain. With 7 bases removed from V and 3 bases from J, the gap between germline ends came to 10 bases. The CDR3 length is 12 residues. Germline assignment: CDR1 SNHLY and CDR2 FYNNEI. CDR3 amino acids: CASIELGYEQYF. The CDR3 bases are TGTGCCAGCATCGAACTGGGCTACGAGCAGTACTTC.

With respect to this clone: The same CDR3 also results from other DNA sequences found in this sample. This chain connects TRBV28 to TRBJ2-7, with D uncertain. The V gene's germline CDR1 is MDHEN and CDR2 SYDVKM. V was shortened by 6 bases and J by 2 bases, with 11 bases between the two germline ends. The length of the CDR3 is 13 residues. CDR3 in DNA: TGTGCCAGCAGCCGCCAGGAACCCTACGAGCAGTACTTC. Encoded protein: CASSRQEPYEQYF.

This clone came up once. Other DNA sequences in this specimen translate into the identical CDR3. The chain recombines TRBV29-1 with TRBJ2-3, with 9 bases matching TRBD2. The germline V gene encodes CDR1 SQVTM and CDR2 ANQGSEA. Unmatched junction bases numbered 1, after V lost 4 bases and J lost 2 bases. CDR3 size: 13 residues. Written as DNA, the CDR3 is TGCAGCGTTGGCGGGAGGGCCACAGATACGCAGTATTTT. Translated, it gives CSVGGRATDTQYF.

This clone was found once. The rearrangement links TRBV15 to TRBJ2-2, with D tentatively TRBD2 (7 bases). Germline CDR1 LNHNV, CDR2 YYDKDF (reference sequence). Trimming pared 1 base from V and 5 bases from J, leaving 14 bases between. This CDR3 is built from 16 residues. The CDR3 protein is CATSRGRGASTGELFF. The DNA of the CDR3 is TGTGCCACCAGCAGAGGTCGGGGGGCTTCGACCGGGGAGCTGTTTTTT.

J is TRBJ1-5 and V is TRBV15; 7 nucleotides align to TRBD1. This CDR3 has 17 residues. Per the germline V gene, CDR1 is LNHNV and CDR2 is YYDKDF (reference sequence). V gave up 0 bases and J gave up 7 bases; unmatched junction bases: 12. CDR3 nucleotide sequence: TGTGCCACCAGCAGAGAGCGGAACAGGGGCGGTGTCCAGCCCCAGCATTTT. This encodes CATSRERNRGGVQPQHF.

This sequence joins TRBV18 and TRBJ1-1; D might be TRBD1 (6 bases). Germline-derived CDR1 and CDR2 are KGHSH and LQKENI. The CDR3 sequence is 14 residues long. V was cut by 6 bases and J by 7 bases, with 18 bases left in between. The CDR3 sequence is CASSPREGEDEAFF. CDR3 DNA: TGTGCCAGCTCCCCTCGAGAGGGGGAAGATGAAGCTTTCTTT. The variable domain in full, completed from reference TRBV18 and TRBJ1-1, reads NAGVMQNPRHLVRRRGQEARLRCSPMKGHSHVYWYRQLPEEGLKFMVYLQKENIIDESGMPKERFSAEFPKEGPSILRIQQVVRGDSAAYFCASSPREGEDEAFFGQGTRLTVV.

In regard to this clone: Other nucleotide sequences in the sample specify the same CDR3. The CDR3 nucleotides are TGTGCCAGCAGCTTTCAAGGGGACACTGAAGCTTTCTTT. Translated, it gives CASSFQGDTEAFF. The chain uses TRBV7-3 and TRBJ1-1; D might be TRBD1 (5 bases). In germline, CDR1 is SGHTA, CDR2 FQGTGA. V lost 3 bases and J lost 3, with 8 bases in between. The CDR3 has 13 amino acids.

The chain joins TRBV7-3 to TRBJ1-1; D not resolved. The CDR3 loop spans 13 amino acids. CDR1 and CDR2 (germline): SGHTA, FQGTGA. The ends were cut back, 2 bases at V and 7 bases at J, with 11 bases in the middle. The CDR3 here is CASSLSPAGEAFF. For the CDR3, the DNA is TGTGCCAGCAGCTTATCCCCAGCCGGTGAAGCTTTCTTT.

The rearrangement joins TRBV5-1 to TRBJ2-7; D call uncertain. V lost 3 bases, J lost 0 bases, and 13 bases lay in between. Germline V gene lookup returns CDR1 SGHRS and CDR2 YFSETQ. The CDR3 spans 15 residues. CDR3 nucleotide sequence: TGCGCCAGCAGCTCGTCGGGCGGCCGCTCCTACGAGCAGTACTTC. This codes for CASSSSGGRSYEQYF.

The V and J genes are TRBV7-2 and TRBJ2-3; TRBD2 matches at 8 bases. Trimming cost V 2 bases and J 0 bases; bases outside gene matches: 4. The CDR3 is made up of 16 amino acids. Looked up from germline, CDR1 is SGHTA and CDR2 is FQGNSA. The CDR3 nucleotides read TGTGCCAGCAGCTTATTTAGCGGGACTAGCACAGATACGCAGTATTTT. Its protein is CASSLFSGTSTDTQYF.

V and J are TRBV4-3 and TRBJ2-2; the D is unclear. The CDR3 covers 18 residues. Trimming pared 0 bases from V and 5 bases from J, leaving 19 bases between. Germline V gene data show CDR1 as LGHNA and CDR2 as YSLEER. CDR3 protein: CASSQEVFGLLSTGELFF. In DNA form, the CDR3 reads TGCGCCAGCAGCCAAGAGGTCTTTGGATTACTAAGTACCGGGGAGCTGTTTTTT.

V usage is TRBV7-2 and J usage is TRBJ1-1; 8 bases are shared with TRBD1. Germline lookup yields CDR1 SGHTA and CDR2 FQGNSA. V shed 1 base and J 1 base; nucleotides not matched to a gene: 8. The CDR3 has 17 amino acids. CDR3 coding DNA: TGTGCCAGCAGCTTAGTCCCGATAGGGACAGGGAACACTGAAGCTTTCTTT. Translation gives CASSLVPIGTGNTEAFF.

This chain links TRBV4-1 with TRBJ1-3; D gene uncertain. The V and J ends lost 3 bases and 4 bases respectively, with 16 bases between them. CDR1 is MGHRA, CDR2 YSYEKL, per germline. CDR3 length: 16 amino acids. DNA of the CDR3: TGCGCCAGCAGCCAGAACCCAAGCCAGGCGGGAAACACCATATATTTT. It specifies CASSQNPSQAGNTIYF.

The chain joins TRBV5-4 to TRBJ1-1, with D perhaps matching TRBD1 (5 bases). The CDR3 loop spans 14 amino acids. Germline CDR1 and CDR2: SGHNT and YYREEE (reference sequence). V lost 0 bases and J lost 5, with 11 bases in between. In DNA form, the CDR3 reads TGTGCCAGCAGCTTGGAAGCCGGGGGGACTGAAGCTTTCTTT. Translation: CASSLEAGGTEAFF.

The gene calls are TRBV5-1 and TRBJ1-2; D unresolved. CDR3 length: 12 residues. Trimming pared 1 base from V and 3 bases from J, leaving 4 bases between. The germline gives CDR1 SGHRS, CDR2 YFSETQ. The chain's CDR3 is CASSLNDYGYTF. The CDR3 coding sequence is TGCGCCAGCAGCTTGAATGACTATGGCTACACCTTC.

Written as DNA, the CDR3 is TGTGCCAGCAAAGAGGGGACAGCTGAAGCTTTCTTT. Protein: CASKEGTAEAFF. The V and J genes are TRBV6-5 and TRBJ1-1; 7 bases are a match to TRBD1. This CDR3 is 12 amino acids long. From germline, CDR1 is MNHEY and CDR2 SVGAGI. J gave up 6 bases and V 7 bases, and 5 bases lay outside the gene matches.

The chain couples TRBV11-2 to TRBJ1-1; 7 nucleotides agree with TRBD1. This CDR3 spans 15 amino acids. Germline trimming cut 3 bases from V and 1 base from J; bases unmatched to any gene: 5. From germline, CDR1 is SGHAT and CDR2 FQNNGV. The CDR3 loop is CASSFRGGRNTEAFF. The DNA for the CDR3 is TGTGCCAGCAGCTTTCGAGGGGGCAGGAACACTGAAGCTTTCTTT.

This sequence joins TRBV21-1 and TRBJ2-2. TRBV21-1 is a pseudogene. The CDR3 covers 15 residues. The CDR3: CASSDRATNTGELFF. Written as DNA, the CDR3 is TGTGCCAGCAGCGACCGGGCTACGAACACCGGGGAGCTGTTTTTT.

The rearrangement uses TRBV30 and TRBJ2-7; 10 nucleotides agree with TRBD2. Germline loops: CDR1 GTSNPN, CDR2 SVGIG (reference sequence). Trimming cost V 2 bases and J 7 bases; bases outside gene matches: 2. This CDR3 contains 12 residues. CDR3 in DNA: TGTGCCTGGAGTACTAGCGGGACTGAGCAGTACTTC. This encodes CAWSTSGTEQYF. Combining the CDR3 with reference TRBV30 and TRBJ2-7 gives the whole variable domain SQTIHQWPATLVQPVGSPLSLECTVEGTSNPNLYWYRQAAGRGLQLLFYSVGIGQISSEVPQNLSASRPQDRQFILSSKKLLLSDSGFYLCAWSTSGTEQYFGPGTRLTVT.

As concerns this clone: The same CDR3 arises from other DNA sequences in this sample as well. V is TRBV28 and J is TRBJ1-2; 8 bases are a match to TRBD1. The CDR3 is made up of 14 amino acids. The germline CDR1 and CDR2 sequences are MDHEN and SYDVKM. The V gene end was trimmed by 4 bases and the J gene end by 4 bases; junction bases not matched to a gene: 5. CDR3 DNA: TGTGCCAGCAGTTCACCCGGGACAGGCTATGGCTACACCTTC. It is translated as CASSSPGTGYGYTF.

This clone was found a few times. The chain joins TRBV5-4 to TRBJ2-7; D is ambiguous. CDR1 and CDR2 (germline): SGHNT, YYREEE (reference sequence). CDR3 size: 10 residues. V was shortened by 6 bases and J by 6 bases, with 7 bases between the two germline ends. The CDR3 DNA sequence: TGTGCCAGCACCCCCCCCGAGCAGTACTTC. Its protein is CASTPPEQYF.

J is TRBJ2-7 and V is TRBV5-1; 13 bases are shared with TRBD2. V shed 4 bases, J shed 1 base, and the junction held 8 bases outside the gene matches. The germline V gene encodes CDR1 SGHRS and CDR2 YFSETQ. The CDR3 covers 17 residues. The CDR3 DNA reads as TGCGCCAGCAGCCTTCGGACTAGCGGGAGTGAATCCTACGAGCAGTACTTC. This sequence encodes CASSLRTSGSESYEQYF.